The sequence of this T cell receptor (beta chain) was determined in a study of cytomegalovirus exposure and HLA in healthy donors. Details on this clone: Its target is not known.

Deletions cut 3 bases from V and 4 bases from J, with 17 bases between. The CDR3 length is 16 residues. The V gene's germline CDR1 is MNHNY and CDR2 SVGAGI (reference sequence). Donors sampled were nominally healthy, though unrecorded immune exposures were likely. Study results and caveats: Within a later analysis, the majority of CMV-associated TCR beta chains appeared HLA-restricted.

The PCR employed 60 Vbeta primers together with 13 Jbeta primers. Clones were sequenced by immunoSEQ multiplex PCR, and TCRdb holds only the in-frame ones, with some missing. The sample includes around 160,000 clones, approximately 82% of them seen just once. The chain joins TRBV6-6 to TRBJ2-3, with D possibly matching TRBD2 (7 bases). The material sequenced was PBMCs. The receptor comes from a male donor in good health and CMV-seronegative. Here the CDR3 reads CASSYRLRGGSDTQYF. Here the CDR3 DNA reads TGTGCCAGCAGTTATCGTTTAAGGGGGGGCTCAGATACGCAGTATTTT.